This TCR beta chain was retrieved from a study of T-cell reconstitution after alpha-beta-depleted transplantation in children. The study, taken as a whole, reports: T-cell counts and diversity were attributed mostly to newly produced T cells one year after transplant.

TCRbeta library preparation incorporated unique molecular identifiers. TCRdb processed the PCR reads anew with MiXCR; each CDR3 protein has one entry. Here the sample spans more than 400,000 distinct CDR3 sequences, roughly 10% being singletons. As regards this clonotype: No antigen is known for it. A read error may be the cause here, since a much bigger clone is one base away.

Between the trimmed V and J ends, which lost 4 bases and 10 bases, there was a span of 13 bases. The CDR3 runs to 12 residues. Germline values: CDR1 LGHDT, CDR2 YNNKEL (reference sequence). V gene TRBV3-1 combines with J gene TRBJ1-1; possible D gene TRBD1, 5 bases. This clonotype was sampled from a female patient aged 2-9 years who had a stem cell transplant for aplastic anemia, so the T cells may come from the graft donor. Sequences were derived from PBMCs, mostly from graft donor cells, sampled 180 days after TCRalphabeta/CD19-depleted stem cell transplant. The CDR3 DNA follows: TGTGCCAGCAGCCGAGGGACCCGTGGAGCTTTCTTT. It is translated as CASSRGTRGAFF.